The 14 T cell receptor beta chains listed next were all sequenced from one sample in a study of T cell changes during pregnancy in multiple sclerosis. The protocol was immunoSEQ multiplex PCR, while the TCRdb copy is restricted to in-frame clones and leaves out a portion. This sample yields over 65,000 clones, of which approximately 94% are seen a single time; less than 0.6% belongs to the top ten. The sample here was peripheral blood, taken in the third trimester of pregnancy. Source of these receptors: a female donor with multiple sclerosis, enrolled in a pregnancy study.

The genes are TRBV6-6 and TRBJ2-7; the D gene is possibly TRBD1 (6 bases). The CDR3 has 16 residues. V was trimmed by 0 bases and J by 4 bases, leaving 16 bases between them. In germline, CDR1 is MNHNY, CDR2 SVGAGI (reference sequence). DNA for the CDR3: TGTGCCAGCAGTTACTCGAGTCACAGGGTTGGTTACGAGCAGTACTTC. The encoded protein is CASSYSSHRVGYEQYF.

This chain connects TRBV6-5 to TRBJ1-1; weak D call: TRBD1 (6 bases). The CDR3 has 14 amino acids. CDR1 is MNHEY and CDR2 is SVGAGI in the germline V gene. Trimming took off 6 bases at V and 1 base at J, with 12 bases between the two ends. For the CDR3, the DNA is TGTGCCAGCAGGGGCAGGACAGAGAACACTGAAGCTTTCTTT. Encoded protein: CASRGRTENTEAFF.

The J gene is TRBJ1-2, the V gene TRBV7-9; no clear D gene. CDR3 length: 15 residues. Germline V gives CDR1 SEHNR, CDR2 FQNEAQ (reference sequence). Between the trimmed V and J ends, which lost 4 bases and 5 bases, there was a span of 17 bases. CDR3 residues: CASSSLEGNSYGYTF. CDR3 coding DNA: TGTGCCAGCAGCTCATTAGAGGGTAATTCGTATGGCTACACCTTC. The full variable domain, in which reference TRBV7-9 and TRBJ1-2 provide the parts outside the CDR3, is DTGVSQNPRHKITKRGQNVTFRCDPISEHNRLYWYRQTLGQGPEFLTYFQNEAQLEKSRLLSDRFSAERPKGSFSTLEIQRTEQGDSAMYLCASSSLEGNSYGYTFGSGTRLTVV.

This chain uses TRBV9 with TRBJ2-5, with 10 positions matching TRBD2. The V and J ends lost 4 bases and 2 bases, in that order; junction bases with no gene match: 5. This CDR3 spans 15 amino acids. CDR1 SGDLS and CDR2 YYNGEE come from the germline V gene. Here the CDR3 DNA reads TGTGCCAGCAGCAGCCTAGCGGGGGCTCAAGAGACCCAGTACTTC. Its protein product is CASSSLAGAQETQYF.

The CDR3 here is CASSGTLGRAGNYGYTF. The CDR3 bases are TGCGCCAGCAGCGGGACTCTAGGGCGAGCGGGCAACTATGGCTACACCTTC. This chain connects TRBV4-3 to TRBJ1-2, with D possibly matching TRBD1 (5 bases). The V end was cut by 5 bases, the J end by 2 bases, with 21 bases between. Germline CDR1 is LGHNA and CDR2 is YSLEER. This CDR3 spans 17 amino acids.

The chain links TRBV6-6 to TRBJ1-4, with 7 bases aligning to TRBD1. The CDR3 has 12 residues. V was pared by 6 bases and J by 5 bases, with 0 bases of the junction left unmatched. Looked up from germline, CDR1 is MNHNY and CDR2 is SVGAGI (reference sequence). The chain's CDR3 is CASRTGNEKLFF. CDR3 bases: TGTGCCAGCAGGACAGGGAATGAAAAACTGTTTTTT.

The CDR3 is CASSVGTANNSPLHF. The CDR3 DNA reads TGTGCCAGCAGTGTTGGGACAGCGAATAATTCACCCCTCCACTTT. This chain links TRBV2 with TRBJ1-6, with 7 bases fitting TRBD1. Germline loops: CDR1 SNHLY, CDR2 FYNNEI. With V trimmed by 4 bases and J by 5 bases, 5 bases remained unmatched. This CDR3 has 15 residues.

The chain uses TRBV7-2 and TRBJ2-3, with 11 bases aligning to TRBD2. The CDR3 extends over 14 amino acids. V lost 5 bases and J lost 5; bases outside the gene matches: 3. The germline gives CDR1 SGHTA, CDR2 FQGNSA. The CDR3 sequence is CASSIGTSGDTQYF. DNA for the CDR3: TGTGCCAGCAGCATAGGGACTAGCGGAGATACGCAGTATTTT. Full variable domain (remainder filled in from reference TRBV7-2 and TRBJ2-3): GAGVSQSPSNKVTEKGKDVELRCDPISGHTALYWYRQSLGQGLEFLIYFQGNSAPDKSGLPSDRFSAERTGGSVSTLTIQRTQQEDSAVYLCASSIGTSGDTQYFGPGTRLTVL.

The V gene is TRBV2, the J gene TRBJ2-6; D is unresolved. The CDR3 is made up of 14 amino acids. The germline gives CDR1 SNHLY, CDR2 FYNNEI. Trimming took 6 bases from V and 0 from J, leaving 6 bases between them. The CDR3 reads CASRLSSGANVLTF. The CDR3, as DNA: TGTGCCAGCAGACTGAGCTCTGGGGCCAACGTCCTGACTTTC.

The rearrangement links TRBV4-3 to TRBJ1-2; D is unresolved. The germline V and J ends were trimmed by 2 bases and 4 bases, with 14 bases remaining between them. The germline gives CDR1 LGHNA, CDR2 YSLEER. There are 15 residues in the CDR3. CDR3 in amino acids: CASSQMADGRYGYTF. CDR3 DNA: TGCGCCAGCAGCCAAATGGCCGATGGCCGCTATGGCTACACCTTC.

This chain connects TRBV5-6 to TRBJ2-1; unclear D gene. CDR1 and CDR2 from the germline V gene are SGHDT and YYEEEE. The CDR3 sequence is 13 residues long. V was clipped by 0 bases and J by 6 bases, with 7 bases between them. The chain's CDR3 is CASSLVGGNEQFF. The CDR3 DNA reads TGTGCCAGCAGCTTGGTAGGCGGCAATGAGCAGTTCTTC.

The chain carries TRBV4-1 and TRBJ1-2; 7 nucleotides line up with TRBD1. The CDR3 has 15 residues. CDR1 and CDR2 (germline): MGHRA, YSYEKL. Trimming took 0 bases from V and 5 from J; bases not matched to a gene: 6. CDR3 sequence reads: CASSQEGTDRYGYTF. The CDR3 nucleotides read TGCGCCAGCAGCCAAGAGGGGACAGATCGTTATGGCTACACCTTC.

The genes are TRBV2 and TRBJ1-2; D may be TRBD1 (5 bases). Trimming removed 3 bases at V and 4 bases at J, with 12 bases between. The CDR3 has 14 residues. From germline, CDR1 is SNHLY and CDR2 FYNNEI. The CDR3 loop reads CASSEGTDLYGYTF. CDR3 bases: TGTGCCAGCAGTGAGGGGACTGACCTCTATGGCTACACCTTC.

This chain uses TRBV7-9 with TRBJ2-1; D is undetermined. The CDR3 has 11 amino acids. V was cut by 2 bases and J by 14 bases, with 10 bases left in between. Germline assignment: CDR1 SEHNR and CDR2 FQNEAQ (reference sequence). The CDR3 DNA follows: TGTGCCAGCAGCTTATCAATAGAGGAGTTCTTC. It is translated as CASSLSIEEFF.